These 13 T cell receptor beta chains share one sample of origin, sequenced in a study of T cells expressing NK-cell markers. Following a re-call of the 5' RACE reads, TCRdb has one entry per CDR3 protein and lacks DNA. The sample table includes fewer than 400,000 distinct CDR3 sequences. Sample: blood T cells: a sorted CD56 or NKG2C T cell subset, CD4+ or CD8+ T cells, or bulk PBMC T cells (not recorded which). Every receptor here comes from a woman aged 50 to 60 in good health.

The genes are TRBV10-3 and TRBJ2-7; TCRdb calls TRBD1, which cannot be checked without DNA. The CDR3 runs 15 residues. Germline assignment: CDR1 ENHRY and CDR2 SYGVKD. The CDR3 protein is CAIKGSGTGSHEQYF.

The chain joins TRBV5-1 to TRBJ2-5. CDR1 is SGHRS, CDR2 YFSETQ, per germline. This CDR3 contains 13 residues. CDR3 region: CASSAAQQETQYF.

The chain recombines TRBV6-4 with TRBJ2-1. CDR3 length: 14 residues. From germline, CDR1 is MRHNA and CDR2 SNTAGT. CDR3: CASSDLSGFGEQFF.

The genes are TRBV29-1 and TRBJ1-4; the TRBD1 assignment by TCRdb is unverifiable without DNA. Germline lookup yields CDR1 SQVTM and CDR2 ANQGSEA. This CDR3 comprises 12 residues. The CDR3 protein is CSVPGPNEKLFF.

V gene TRBV7-8 combines with J gene TRBJ2-5; the D call from TCRdb, TRBD1, cannot be confirmed without DNA. Germline lookup yields CDR1 SGHVS and CDR2 FQNEAQ. This CDR3 is built from 14 residues. The CDR3 region is CASSYGGGDETQYF. Drawing the rest from reference TRBV7-8 and TRBJ2-5, the complete variable domain is GAGVSQSPRYKVAKRGQDVALRCDPISGHVSLFWYQQALGQGPEFLTYFQNEAQLDKSGLPSDRFFAERPEGSVSTLKIQRTQQEDSAVYLCASSYGGGDETQYFGPGTRLLVL.

The chain is built from TRBV24-1 and TRBJ2-1; TCRdb proposes TRBD1, but this gene call is untestable without DNA. The CDR3 sequence is 15 residues long. Germline V gives CDR1 KGHDR, CDR2 SFDVKD. CDR3 in amino acids: CATSPTGVGFNEQFF.

This rearrangement joins TRBV4-1 to TRBJ2-5; the D gene TCRdb calls, TRBD1, cannot be checked with no DNA. Looked up from germline, CDR1 is MGHRA and CDR2 is YSYEKL. The CDR3 runs to 17 residues. This CDR3 reads CASSPLATGTGVETQYF.

The chain combines TRBV15 with TRBJ2-1. Germline V CDR1 and CDR2: LNHNV, YYDKDF (reference sequence). The CDR3 contains 16 residues. CDR3 in amino acids: CATSRESGRAYNEQFF.

V usage is TRBV18 and J usage is TRBJ1-1; the D call from TCRdb, TRBD1, cannot be confirmed without DNA. This CDR3 spans 15 amino acids. CDR1 is KGHSH, CDR2 LQKENI, per germline. This chain's CDR3 is CASSPMGTTNTEAFF.

V usage is TRBV4-1 and J usage is TRBJ2-7. The CDR3 is 14 residues long. Per the germline V gene, CDR1 is MGHRA and CDR2 is YSYEKL. The CDR3: CASSQAFRSGEQYF.

This CDR3 reads CASSYRGGYTGELFF. The chain has TRBV6-5 and TRBJ2-2. This CDR3 has 15 residues. Germline V gives CDR1 MNHEY, CDR2 SVGAGI.

This CDR3 reads CSARDRWLLQAYNEQFF. The chain couples TRBV20-1 to TRBJ2-1; the TCRdb D gene call, TRBD2, has no DNA to confirm it. CDR3 size: 17 residues. Germline V gene sequence: CDR1 DFQATT, CDR2 SNEGSKA (reference sequence).

The rearrangement links TRBV5-1 to TRBJ2-5; TCRdb names TRBD2, which stays unverified in the absence of DNA. The CDR3 is 18 residues long. From germline, CDR1 is SGHRS and CDR2 YFSETQ. CDR3 sequence: CASRRDTGLAGRQETQYF.